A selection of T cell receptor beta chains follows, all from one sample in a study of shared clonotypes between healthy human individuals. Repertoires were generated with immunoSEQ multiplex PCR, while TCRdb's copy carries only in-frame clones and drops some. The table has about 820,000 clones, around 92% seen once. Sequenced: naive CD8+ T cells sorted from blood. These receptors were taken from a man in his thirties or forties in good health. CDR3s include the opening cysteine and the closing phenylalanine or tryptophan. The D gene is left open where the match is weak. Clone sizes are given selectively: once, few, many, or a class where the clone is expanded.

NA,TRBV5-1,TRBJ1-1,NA,CASSLGVLYRVGTEAFF,TGCGCCAGCAGCTTGGGTGTTCTGTACAGGGTTGGCACTGAAGCTTTCTTT
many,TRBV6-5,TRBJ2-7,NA,CASSYGTLGYEQYF,TGTGCCAGCAGTTACGGGACATTGGGCTACGAGCAGTACTTC
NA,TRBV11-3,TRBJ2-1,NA,CASSQDSYNEQFF,TGTGCCAGCAGCCAGGACAGCTACAATGAGCAGTTCTTC
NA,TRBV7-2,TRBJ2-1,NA,CASSGWGPNEQFF,TGTGCCAGCAGCGGATGGGGACCAAATGAGCAGTTCTTC
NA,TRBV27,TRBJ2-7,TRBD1,CATRGQTYEQYF,TGTGCCACGAGGGGACAGACCTACGAGCAGTACTTC
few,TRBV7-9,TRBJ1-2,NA,CASSLVVDTYGYTF,TGTGCCAGCAGCTTAGTTGTAGACACCTATGGCTACACCTTC
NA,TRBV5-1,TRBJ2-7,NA,CASSLVGGGIYEQYF,TGCGCCAGCAGCTTGGTAGGAGGAGGGATCTACGAGCAGTACTTC
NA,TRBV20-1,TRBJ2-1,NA,CSARDSQEQFF,TGCAGTGCTAGAGATTCTCAAGAGCAGTTCTTC
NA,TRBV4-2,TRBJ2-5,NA,CASSQDGASGGSPLPQETQYF,TGTGCCAGCAGCCAAGATGGCGCATCCGGGGGCTCTCCCCTCCCCCAAGAGACCCAGTACTTC
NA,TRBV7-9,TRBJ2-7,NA,CASAESYEQYF,TGTGCCAGCGCAGAGTCCTACGAGCAGTACTTC
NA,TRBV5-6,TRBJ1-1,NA,CASSFGTATEAFF,TGTGCCAGCAGCTTCGGGACGGCCACTGAAGCTTTCTTT
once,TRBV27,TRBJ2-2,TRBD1,CASSPPGQGLLELFF,TGTGCCAGCAGTCCCCCCGGACAGGGGTTGCTCGAGCTGTTTTTT
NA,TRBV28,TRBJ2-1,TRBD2,CASSLPPGAGVSYNEQFF,TGTGCCAGCAGTTTACCCCCGGGAGCGGGAGTGTCCTACAATGAGCAGTTCTTC
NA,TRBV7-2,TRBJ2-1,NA,CASSLVSAGNKYNEQFF,TGTGCCAGCAGCTTAGTATCAGCAGGGAATAAATACAATGAGCAGTTCTTC
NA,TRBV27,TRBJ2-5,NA,CASRKGVGLLQETQYF,TGTGCCAGCAGGAAGGGCGTGGGACTTCTCCAAGAGACCCAGTACTTC
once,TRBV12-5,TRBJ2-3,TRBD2,CASREQGLAGGMDTQYF,TGTGCTAGCCGCGAACAAGGACTAGCGGGAGGTATGGATACGCAGTATTTT